The sequence of this T cell receptor beta chain was determined in a study of blood T cell repertoires in COVID-19. Study at large: Both acute and convalescent COVID-19 samples were obtained from the United States, Italy and Spain.

V lost 1 base, J lost 8 bases, and 9 bases lay in between. CDR1 is SGHAT, CDR2 FQNNGV, per germline. CDR3 size: 14 residues. This clone occurred a few times. Profiling relied on immunoSEQ multiplex PCR, and the TCRdb table lists in-frame clones only, not all of them. In the table there are 430,000 or so clones, 80% to 90% of which are singletons. This chain connects TRBV11-2 to TRBJ1-6; D may be TRBD1 (5 bases). Sequences were obtained from peripheral blood. The sequence came from a man aged 18-30 years with COVID-19, enrolled during active disease. The CDR3 coding sequence is TGTGCCAGCAGCTTAGTCGGGGGGGATTCACCCCTCCACTTT. This gives the protein CASSLVGGDSPLHF.